This T cell receptor beta chain was captured by sequencing in a study of blood T cell repertoires in COVID-19. Assay used: immunoSEQ multiplex PCR; TCRdb lists only in-frame clones, some missing. The sample lists tens of thousands of clones, around 74% seen once, with approximately 15% in the top ten. Germline assignment: CDR1 SNHLY and CDR2 FYNNEI. This CDR3 has 13 residues. V was trimmed by 6 bases and J by 3 bases, leaving 11 bases between them. The sequence came from a man aged 60-69 years with COVID-19, enrolled during active disease. The sample comprised peripheral blood. The chain has TRBV2 and TRBJ1-1, with D possibly TRBD1 on 5 matching bases. The CDR3 sequence is CASRADRHTEAFF. CDR3 bases: TGTGCCAGCAGGGCCGACAGACACACTGAAGCTTTCTTT.